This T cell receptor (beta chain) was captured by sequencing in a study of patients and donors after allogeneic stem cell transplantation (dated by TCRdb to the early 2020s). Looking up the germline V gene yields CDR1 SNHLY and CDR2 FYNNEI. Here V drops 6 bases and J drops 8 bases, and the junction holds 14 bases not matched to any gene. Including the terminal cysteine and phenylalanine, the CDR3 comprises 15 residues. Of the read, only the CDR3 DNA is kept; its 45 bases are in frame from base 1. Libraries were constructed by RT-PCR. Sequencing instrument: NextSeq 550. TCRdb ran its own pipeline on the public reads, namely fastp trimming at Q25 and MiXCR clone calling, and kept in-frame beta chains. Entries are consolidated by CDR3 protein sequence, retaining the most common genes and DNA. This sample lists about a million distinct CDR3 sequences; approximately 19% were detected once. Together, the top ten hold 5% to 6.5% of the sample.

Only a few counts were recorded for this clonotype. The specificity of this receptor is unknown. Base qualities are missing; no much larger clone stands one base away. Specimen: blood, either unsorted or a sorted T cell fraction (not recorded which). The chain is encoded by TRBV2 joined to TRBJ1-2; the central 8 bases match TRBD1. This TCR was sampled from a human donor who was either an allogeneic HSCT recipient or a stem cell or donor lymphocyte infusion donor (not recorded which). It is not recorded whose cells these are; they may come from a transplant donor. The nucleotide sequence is TGTGCCAGCAGCGCGTACAACAGGGGGATGAAAGGCTACACCTTC. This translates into CASSAYNRGMKGYTF.